This is a list of T cell receptor beta chains from one sample in a study of OX40 agonist ivuxolimab in advanced cancers. The protocol was immunoSEQ multiplex PCR, while the TCRdb copy is restricted to in-frame clones and leaves out a portion. The sample has approximately 12,000 clones, about 75% seen once. Source: CD4+ or CD8+ T cells sorted from blood, taken in a trial of the OX40 agonist ivuxolimab. Every receptor here comes from an adult with an advanced solid tumor such as melanoma, head and neck, liver or kidney cancer. CDR3s include the opening cysteine and the closing phenylalanine or tryptophan. D genes are given only for firm matches. The size field is filled for only some rows; it gives once, few, many or a size class.

>TRBV11-1|few|TRBJ2-5|TRBD2
TGTGCCAGCAGCTTAGAGCTAGCGGGAGAACAAGAGACCCAGTACTTC
CASSLELAGEQETQYF
>TRBV7-3|once|TRBJ2-1|NA
TGTGCCAGCAGCTTAACCAGCAGTGAGCAGTTCTTC
CASSLTSSEQFF
>TRBV28|NA|TRBJ1-2|NA
TGTGCCAGCAGTCCCCCCTGGTTTGTCTCCGATGGCTACACCTTC
CASSPPWFVSDGYTF
>TRBV6-6|NA|TRBJ2-7|TRBD2
TGTGCCAGCAGTGGACTAGCAAGCTACGAGCAGTACTTC
CASSGLASYEQYF
>TRBV13|NA|TRBJ2-5|TRBD2
TGTGCCAGCAGCTTAGGGAGAAGCGGGGGGGATTTGACCCAGTACTTC
CASSLGRSGGDLTQYF
>TRBV6-6|NA|TRBJ2-1|NA
TGTGCCAGCAGTCTAAATTCCTACAATGAGCAGTTCTTC
CASSLNSYNEQFF
>TRBV6-6|NA|TRBJ1-4|NA
TGTGCCAGCAGTTACTCGGGGGAGGCTAATGAAAAACTGTTTTTT
CASSYSGEANEKLFF
>TRBV5-4|NA|TRBJ2-1|TRBD1
TGTGCCAGCAGCTTCACAGGGGTCAATGAGCAGTTCTTC
CASSFTGVNEQFF
>TRBV29-1|once|TRBJ1-2|NA
TGCAGCGTTGAGGGGGAAGGTGGCTACACCTTC
CSVEGEGGYTF
>TRBV5-5|once|TRBJ2-7|TRBD1
TGTGCCAGCAGCTTGGAGGGGGCCCCCCTCGAGCAGTACTTC
CASSLEGAPLEQYF
>TRBV7-8|NA|TRBJ2-1|NA
TGTGCCAGCAGCTCCCGAGGGGCAAATGAGCAGTTCTTC
CASSSRGANEQFF
>TRBV27|NA|TRBJ2-4|NA
TGTGCCAGCAGCGCGCGGGGAGCCAAAAACATTCAGTACTTC
CASSARGAKNIQYF
>TRBV6-6|NA|TRBJ2-7|NA
TGTGCCAGCAGTTACTCGGTCGGGAGCTACGAGCAGTACTTC
CASSYSVGSYEQYF
>TRBV5-4|NA|TRBJ1-2|NA
TGTGCCAGCAGCTTGGAGGATGGCTATGGCTACACCTTC
CASSLEDGYGYTF
>TRBV28|few|TRBJ2-7|NA
TGTGCCAGTCTGGGACCATCCTACGAGCAGTACTTC
CASLGPSYEQYF
>TRBV6-6|NA|TRBJ2-7|NA
TGTGCCAGCATAGCCCCTCCTACTAACTACGAGCAGTACTTC
CASIAPPTNYEQYF
>TRBV27|few|TRBJ2-7|NA
TGTGCCAGCAGTTTATGGGGCGGGCGGGAGCAGTACTTC
CASSLWGGREQYF
>TRBV6-1|NA|TRBJ2-1|NA
TGTGCCAGCAGTGACTTGAACCCCTTATGGGGGAATGAGCAGTTCTTC
CASSDLNPLWGNEQFF
>TRBV11-2|NA|TRBJ2-4|TRBD1
TGTGCCAGCAGCATGCGGCCGTACGGGACAGCCCTAGCCAAAAACATTCAGTACTTC
CASSMRPYGTALAKNIQYF
>TRBV28|NA|TRBJ2-1|NA
TGTGCCAGCAGTGGGGGAGTAAAGGAGGGTGCCTGGGTTGAGCAGTTCTTC
CASSGGVKEGAWVEQFF
>TRBV27|NA|TRBJ1-1|NA
TGTGCCAGCAGTTTAATAGGGCAACCTGAAGCTTTCTTT
CASSLIGQPEAFF
>TRBV5-8|few|TRBJ2-1|TRBD1
TGTGCCAGCAGCGAAAACAGGGGAATGGCCAACAATGAGCAGTTCTTC
CASSENRGMANNEQFF
>TRBV6-6|NA|TRBJ2-1|NA
TGTGCCAGCAGTCTAGACTCCTCCTACAATGAGCAGTTCTTC
CASSLDSSYNEQFF
>TRBV4-3|NA|TRBJ1-1|TRBD1
TGCGCCAGCAGCCAGCCGGGACAGGGGAGAACTGAAGCTTTCTTT
CASSQPGQGRTEAFF
>TRBV6-5|NA|TRBJ2-1|NA
TGTGCCAGCAGTGACGGTGGGGAGCAGTTCTTC
CASSDGGEQFF
>TRBV27|NA|TRBJ2-5|NA
TGTGCCAGCAGTTTAGGGTCGGGCTACCAAGAGACCCAGTACTTC
CASSLGSGYQETQYF
>TRBV6-6|NA|TRBJ1-2|NA
TGTGCCAGCAGCCCCCTCGTGTTTAACTATGGCTACACCTTC
CASSPLVFNYGYTF
>TRBV15|NA|TRBJ1-6|NA
TGTGCCACCAGCAGAGAACTGCGGCTCAATTCACCCCTCCACTTT
CATSRELRLNSPLHF
>TRBV19|NA|TRBJ2-1|NA
TGTGCCAGTAGTATGGGGACTCACAATGAGCAGTTCTTC
CASSMGTHNEQFF
>TRBV19|few|TRBJ2-7|NA
TGTGCCAGTAGTCCTACAGGAGGGGACTACGAGCAGTACTTC
CASSPTGGDYEQYF
>TRBV10-1|NA|TRBJ2-7|TRBD1
TGCGCCAGCAGTGAGTCCCTCCGGGACAGGGGGCCGCACGAGCAGTACTTC
CASSESLRDRGPHEQYF